A few counts support the clone carrying this TCR beta chain. Participant-given clinical history determined each cohort assignment. The CDR3 runs to 14 residues. The V end was cut by 9 bases, the J end by 4 bases, with 18 bases between. Germline loops: CDR1 MDHEN, CDR2 SYDVKM. This record belongs to a study of blood T cell repertoires in COVID-19. Sequencing was performed with immunoSEQ multiplex PCR; in TCRdb, only in-frame clones are kept and a portion is missing. Altogether 220,000 or so clones are present, roughly 84% being singletons, with the ten largest covering 6.8%. The source of this sequence is a woman in her forties who had recovered from COVID-19. This chain joins TRBV28 and TRBJ1-1; the D gene is possibly TRBD1 (6 bases). Sequences were obtained from PBMCs or T cells enriched from blood (not recorded which). The CDR3 loop reads CASRFDRPLTEAFF. In DNA, the CDR3 is TGTGCCAGTCGTTTTGACAGGCCCCTCACTGAAGCTTTCTTT. Combining the CDR3 with reference TRBV28 and TRBJ1-1 gives the whole variable domain DVKVTQSSRYLVKRTGEKVFLECVQDMDHENMFWYRQDPGLGLRLIYFSYDVKMKEKGDIPEGYSVSREKKERFSLILESASTNQTSMYLCASRFDRPLTEAFFGQGTRLTVV.